One and the same sample provided the 5 T cell receptor beta chains below, sequenced in a study of blood T cell repertoires in COVID-19. Profiling relied on immunoSEQ multiplex PCR, and the TCRdb table lists in-frame clones only, not all of them. Among more than 60,000 clones, about four fifths were seen once, and the ten largest hold 3.5%. The sample consisted of peripheral blood. These receptors were obtained from a man between 50 and 59 years old with acute or convalescent COVID-19.

The V call is TRBV7-9, the J call TRBJ2-1; no definite D call. The CDR3 loop spans 15 amino acids. Trimming cost V 1 base and J 5 bases, with 12 bases left between them. Germline CDR1 reads SEHNR; CDR2 reads FQNEAQ (reference sequence). This CDR3 reads CASSLVRLADNEQFF. In nucleotides, the CDR3 is TGTGCCAGCAGCTTAGTACGTTTGGCGGACAATGAGCAGTTCTTC.

This clone was picked up one time. The chain joins TRBV4-3 to TRBJ2-1, with TRBD2 as a possible D gene (6 bases). This CDR3 is 15 amino acids long. Looked up from germline, CDR1 is LGHNA and CDR2 is YSLEER. V was pared by 0 bases and J by 8 bases, with 14 bases between. The CDR3: CASSQDTRERDEQFF. CDR3 bases: TGCGCCAGCAGCCAAGATACCCGGGAGAGGGATGAGCAGTTCTTC.

The chain employs TRBV10-1 and TRBJ2-7, with 10 nucleotides matching TRBD2. V dropped 3 bases and J dropped 3; count of bases not matched to a gene: 8. Germline V gene sequence: CDR1 WNHNN, CDR2 SYGVQD (reference sequence). The CDR3 is 16 amino acids. CDR3 loop: CASSETSGTAHYEQYF. CDR3 nucleotides: TGCGCCAGCAGTGAAACTAGCGGGACGGCCCACTACGAGCAGTACTTC.

The V and J genes are TRBV18 and TRBJ1-4; TRBD1 aligns across 7 bases. Germline V lookup: CDR1 KGHSH, CDR2 LQKENI. The junction had 9 bases not matched to a gene; V was cut back by 8 bases and J by 3 bases. The CDR3 sequence is 15 residues long. The DNA of the CDR3 is TGTGCCAGCACCAAAGGGGGCACGGCTAATGAAAAACTGTTTTTT. It codes for CASTKGGTANEKLFF.

The gene calls are TRBV6-5 and TRBJ2-1; 9 bases agree with TRBD2. Germline assignment: CDR1 MNHEY and CDR2 SVGAGI. This CDR3 region has 16 residues. Losses at the gene ends were 0 bases for V and 6 bases for J; bases not matched to a gene: 6. This chain's CDR3 is CASSYSGGRATNEQFF. CDR3 nucleotides: TGTGCCAGCAGTTACTCAGGCGGGAGGGCCACCAATGAGCAGTTCTTC.